The 26 T cell receptor beta chains listed next were all sequenced from one sample in a study of T-cell reconstitution after alpha-beta-depleted transplantation in children. Researchers prepared the TCRbeta library using unique molecular identifiers, the study reports. Each CDR3 protein is one row after TCRdb ran MiXCR on the PCR reads. The data show around 490,000 distinct CDR3 sequences, about an eighth seen once. The starting material was PBMCs, mostly from graft donor cells, obtained 180 days after TCRalphabeta/CD19-depleted stem cell transplant. The receptors come from a female patient aged 2-9 years who had a stem cell transplant for aplastic anemia, so the T cells may come from the graft donor.

Ten or more counts support this clonotype. The genes are TRBV9 and TRBJ1-1; the D is unclear. The CDR3 is made up of 14 amino acids. V was clipped by 0 bases and J by 1 base, with 7 bases between them. Germline V gene sequence: CDR1 SGDLS, CDR2 YYNGEE. The DNA of the CDR3 is TGTGCCAGCAGCGTAGGGCACCAGAACACTGAAGCTTTCTTT. Protein sequence: CASSVGHQNTEAFF.

In nucleotides, the CDR3 is TGCGCCAGCAGCTTGGGGGTAGCGGCATACGAGCAGTACTTC. Amino acids: CASSLGVAAYEQYF. The chain employs TRBV5-1 and TRBJ2-7, with TRBD2 as a possible D gene (6 bases). Trimming took off 0 bases at V and 4 bases at J, with 11 bases between the two ends. The V gene's germline CDR1 is SGHRS and CDR2 YFSETQ. This CDR3 comprises 14 residues.

The chain uses TRBV4-3 and TRBJ1-2; tentative D call: TRBD1 (6 bases). Trimming took off 1 base at V and 4 bases at J, with 16 bases between the two ends. This CDR3 contains 16 residues. Germline CDR1 LGHNA, CDR2 YSLEER. The CDR3 DNA follows: TGCGCCAGCAGCCAAGTAGCAGGGGCCACCTCCTATGGCTACACCTTC. Its translation: CASSQVAGATSYGYTF.

In this sample, this clonotype turned up a few times. The chain links TRBV7-2 to TRBJ2-2; 7 nucleotides align to TRBD1. The germline V gene encodes CDR1 SGHTA and CDR2 FQGNSA. CDR3 length: 13 residues. With V trimmed by 5 bases and J by 6 bases, 3 bases remained unmatched. The chain's CDR3 is CASSVQGSGELFF. The CDR3 DNA reads TGTGCCAGCAGCGTACAGGGGTCCGGGGAGCTGTTTTTT.

V and J are TRBV11-2 and TRBJ1-2; D is unclear. Germline V CDR1 and CDR2: SGHAT, FQNNGV. The CDR3 covers 14 residues. V shed 1 base and J shed 8 bases, with 14 bases lying between them. The CDR3 loop reads CASSLVLAEGGYTF. The DNA for the CDR3 is TGTGCCAGCAGCTTAGTGTTGGCAGAGGGAGGCTACACCTTC.

The chain uses TRBV5-1 and TRBJ2-1, with TRBD1 identical over 11 bases. V trimming: 4 bases; J trimming: 8 bases; junction bases outside the gene matches: 11. The germline CDR1 and CDR2 sequences are SGHRS and YFSETQ. The CDR3 is made up of 16 amino acids. In DNA, the CDR3 is TGCGCCAGCAGCCCCACCCGGACAGGGGGCAGGGATGAGCAGTTCTTC. The encoded protein is CASSPTRTGGRDEQFF.

This clonotype appeared a few times. This sequence joins TRBV5-5 and TRBJ2-5; D perhaps matches TRBD1 (5 bases). V was cut by 2 bases and J by 5 bases, with 10 bases left in between. Germline V gene lookup returns CDR1 SGHKS and CDR2 YYEKEE (reference sequence). The CDR3 sequence is 13 residues long. CDR3 residues: CASSFWGSETQYF. Here the CDR3 DNA reads TGTGCCAGCAGCTTTTGGGGCTCGGAGACCCAGTACTTC.

The rearrangement joins TRBV4-3 to TRBJ2-3; TRBD2 matches 8 bases. Trimming cost V 3 bases and J 2 bases; bases outside gene matches: 7. The CDR3 runs 16 residues. The germline CDR1 and CDR2 sequences are LGHNA and YSLEER. The CDR3 reads CASSQSGTRLTDTQYF. Written as DNA, the CDR3 is TGCGCCAGCAGCCAGTCCGGGACTAGACTCACAGATACGCAGTATTTT.

The sample holds a few counts of this clonotype. The rearrangement links TRBV11-1 to TRBJ2-6; TRBD1 might be the D (5 bases). Per the germline V gene, CDR1 is SGHAT and CDR2 is FQDESV (reference sequence). The CDR3 runs 19 residues. The V and J ends lost 2 bases and 3 bases respectively, with 20 bases between them. Here the CDR3 reads CASSLLSVAGHNGANVLTF. In nucleotides, the CDR3 is TGTGCCAGCAGCTTACTTTCGGTGGCAGGGCATAATGGGGCCAACGTCCTGACTTTC.

In its sample, this clonotype was seen a few times. The V call is TRBV7-9, the J call TRBJ2-2; D not resolved. Germline V gene lookup returns CDR1 SEHNR and CDR2 FQNEAQ (reference sequence). The CDR3 length is 16 residues. V lost 6 bases, J lost 1 base, and 15 bases lay in between. The CDR3 sequence: CASSPTSTKNTGELFF. DNA for the CDR3: TGTGCCAGCAGTCCCACGTCCACGAAGAACACCGGGGAGCTGTTTTTT.

This clonotype was found a few times. This rearrangement joins TRBV5-1 to TRBJ2-5; no clear D gene. Germline CDR1 reads SGHRS; CDR2 reads YFSETQ. The V and J ends lost 7 bases and 6 bases respectively, with 13 bases between them. The CDR3 contains 12 residues. Written as DNA, the CDR3 is TGCGCCAGCGGGCTAGGCGCTAAGACCCAGTACTTC. It yields the protein CASGLGAKTQYF. The complete variable domain, with remaining parts taken from reference TRBV5-1 and TRBJ2-5, reads KAGVTQTPRYLIKTRGQQVTLSCSPISGHRSVSWYQQTPGQGLQFLFEYFSETQRNKGNFPGRFSGRQFSNSRSEMNVSTLELGDSALYLCASGLGAKTQYFGPGTRLLVL.

There are a few counts of this clonotype. The CDR3 loop is CASSRGLRDSSYNEQFF. In DNA form, the CDR3 reads TGTGCCAGCAGCCGGGGCCTGCGGGATAGTTCCTACAATGAGCAGTTCTTC. The rearrangement joins TRBV7-8 to TRBJ2-1, with D possibly matching TRBD2 (6 bases). The CDR3 sequence is 17 residues long. The germline V gene encodes CDR1 SGHVS and CDR2 FQNEAQ. V lost 5 bases, J lost 1 base, and 18 bases lay in between.

This clonotype was seen a few times. The chain joins TRBV29-1 to TRBJ2-4; D possibly matches TRBD1 or TRBD2 (7 bases each). This CDR3 is built from 13 residues. The V end lost 4 bases, the J end lost 9 bases, and 16 bases lay between the germline ends. Germline loops: CDR1 SQVTM, CDR2 ANQGSEA. CDR3 sequence reads: CSVGGGRGGIQYF. The CDR3 nucleotides read TGCAGCGTTGGTGGGGGCAGGGGGGGCATTCAGTACTTC. Filled out from reference TRBV29-1 and TRBJ2-4, the complete variable domain reads SAVISQKPSRDICQRGTSLTIQCQVDSQVTMMFWYRQQPGQSLTLIATANQGSEATYESGFVIDKFPISRPNLTFSTLTVSNMSPEDSSIYLCSVGGGRGGIQYFGAGTRLSVL.

This clonotype turned up a few times. The chain combines TRBV6-5 with TRBJ1-5, with D possibly matching TRBD1 (5 bases). The ends were cut back, 5 bases at V and 7 bases at J, with 9 bases in the middle. The germline V gene has CDR1 MNHEY and CDR2 SVGAGI. The CDR3 length is 12 residues. The CDR3: CASSTGGQPQHF. In nucleotides, the CDR3 is TGTGCCAGCAGTACAGGCGGGCAGCCCCAGCATTTT.

This chain links TRBV5-6 with TRBJ2-2; 9 nucleotides line up with TRBD2. The CDR3 covers 14 residues. V was clipped by 7 bases and J by 5 bases; unmatched bases: 6. Germline-derived CDR1 and CDR2 are SGHDT and YYEEEE. The DNA for the CDR3 is TGTGCCAGCCATCTGCGGGAGGGAACCGGGGAGCTGTTTTTT. Translation: CASHLREGTGELFF. The variable domain in full, completed from reference TRBV5-6 and TRBJ2-2, reads DAGVTQSPTHLIKTRGQQVTLRCSPKSGHDTVSWYQQALGQGPQFIFQYYEEEERQRGNFPDRFSGHQFPNYSSELNVNALLLGDSALYLCASHLREGTGELFFGEGSRLTVL.

This clonotype showed up just a few times. CDR3 loop: CASSYSSGLAGSSYNEQFF. The CDR3 nucleotides are TGTGCCAGCAGTTACTCTTCGGGACTAGCGGGGAGCTCCTACAATGAGCAGTTCTTC. The chain uses TRBV6-5 and TRBJ2-1; 13 positions agree with TRBD2. CDR3 length: 19 amino acids. Germline values: CDR1 MNHEY, CDR2 SVGAGI. V was clipped by 0 bases and J by 0 bases; unmatched bases: 5.

The rearrangement joins TRBV27 to TRBJ1-1; the D is unclear. The CDR3 runs to 15 residues. Germline values: CDR1 MNHEY, CDR2 SMNVEV (reference sequence). Between the trimmed V and J ends, which lost 3 bases and 4 bases, there was a span of 15 bases. The CDR3 region is CASSLNRFWGTEAFF. CDR3 in DNA: TGTGCCAGCAGTTTGAATCGGTTTTGGGGCACTGAAGCTTTCTTT.

This chain uses TRBV6-2 or TRBV6-3 with TRBJ1-5; weak D call: TRBD1 (6 bases). This CDR3 spans 13 amino acids. Trimming cost V 8 bases and J 6 bases, with 14 bases left between them. Germline values: CDR1 MNHEY, CDR2 SVGEGT. CDR3 loop: CASGTGSGQPQHF. The CDR3, as DNA: TGTGCCAGCGGAACAGGGAGTGGTCAGCCCCAGCATTTT.

At least ten counts were recorded for this clonotype. The junction departs from the called germline gene at one end, perhaps through a read error. J is TRBJ2-1 and V is TRBV5-1, with D possibly being TRBD2 (5 bases). Germline V gene lookup returns CDR1 SGHRS and CDR2 YFSETQ. This CDR3 is built from 14 residues. The CDR3 bases are TGTGCCAGCAGTTTTGGGAGCTCCTACAATGAGCAGTTCTTC. As protein: CASSFGSSYNEQFF.

This clonotype was seen only a few times. The chain employs TRBV7-8 and TRBJ1-5; possibly TRBD1 for D (5 bases). CDR1 is SGHVS and CDR2 is FQNEAQ in the germline V gene. The length of the CDR3 is 14 residues. Trimming took 3 bases from V and 9 from J, leaving 15 bases between them. As DNA, the CDR3 is TGTGCCAGCAGCTTCCGGGGCCAGCGGGCGCCCCAGCATTTT. Residues: CASSFRGQRAPQHF.

There are a few counts of this clonotype. V is TRBV29-1 and J is TRBJ1-2, with 11 bases aligning to TRBD1. The CDR3 totals 14 residues. V was pared by 4 bases and J by 4 bases, with 5 bases of the junction left unmatched. CDR1 is SQVTM, CDR2 ANQGSEA, per germline. CDR3 region: CSVGMGQGVYGYTF. The CDR3 DNA is TGCAGCGTTGGGATGGGACAGGGGGTCTATGGCTACACCTTC.

The chain couples TRBV27 to TRBJ2-1; 9 bases line up with TRBD2. From germline, CDR1 is MNHEY and CDR2 SMNVEV (reference sequence). The CDR3 covers 17 residues. With V trimmed by 8 bases and J by 10 bases, 21 bases remained unmatched. CDR3 sequence: CASLSWSGGRGIGEQFF. The CDR3 region has the DNA TGTGCCAGCTTGTCATGGTCGGGCGGGAGGGGCATCGGGGAGCAGTTCTTC.

This clonotype was seen only a few times. The CDR3 region is CSARSTGFQETQYF. CDR3 bases: TGCAGTGCTAGATCCACAGGTTTCCAAGAGACCCAGTACTTC. The chain is built from TRBV20-1 and TRBJ2-5; D is perhaps TRBD1 (5 bases). Trimming cost V 2 bases and J 1 base, with 11 bases left between them. The germline V gene encodes CDR1 DFQATT and CDR2 SNEGSKA (reference sequence). CDR3 length: 14 amino acids.

This clonotype was detected only a few times. The chain recombines TRBV7-9 with TRBJ2-1; TRBD2 matches 7 bases. This CDR3 contains 13 residues. The germline V gene encodes CDR1 SEHNR and CDR2 FQNEAQ (reference sequence). V lost 10 bases, J lost 6 bases, and 9 bases stayed unmatched. The CDR3 protein is CATEGGLRNEQFF. CDR3 DNA sequence: TGTGCCACCGAGGGAGGGCTTCGCAATGAGCAGTTCTTC.

In this sample, this clonotype turned up a few times. The rearrangement links TRBV4-3 to TRBJ2-7, with TRBD1 matching 9 bases. This CDR3 has 17 amino acids. Trimming at V came to 4 bases and at J to 3 bases, leaving 13 bases not matched to a gene. CDR1 LGHNA and CDR2 YSLEER come from the germline V gene. Here the CDR3 DNA reads TGCGCCAGCAGCCGAGCACTGCCGGGACAGGGTATCTACGAGCAGTACTTC. As protein: CASSRALPGQGIYEQYF.

The sample holds a few counts of this clonotype. The chain links TRBV9 to TRBJ2-3; weak D call: TRBD1 (6 bases). The germline V gene encodes CDR1 SGDLS and CDR2 YYNGEE. V was cut by 0 bases and J by 2 bases, with 13 bases left in between. The CDR3 consists of 16 residues. CDR3 amino acids: CASSVEWQGNTDTQYF. CDR3 bases: TGTGCCAGCAGCGTAGAATGGCAGGGGAACACAGATACGCAGTATTTT. The full variable domain, rest sourced from reference TRBV9 and TRBJ2-3, is DSGVTQTPKHLITATGQRVTLRCSPRSGDLSVYWYQQSLDQGLQFLIQYYNGEERAKGNILERFSAQQFPDLHSELNLSSLELGDSALYFCASSVEWQGNTDTQYFGPGTRLTVL.